Listed below are T cell receptor beta chains from one sample, sequenced in a study of T-cell memory formation after mild COVID-19. TCRdb recomputed calls from the 5' RACE reads with MiXCR, one row per CDR3 protein. The repertoire holds a few hundred thousand distinct CDR3 sequences, roughly 15% seen once, with 22% in the top ten. Sample: PBMCs or a T cell subset sorted from them (not recorded which). These receptors came from a man between 18 and 35 years old who had mild COVID-19 (a few samples of this study predate the infection). Cell type and time point are not known. The CDR3 runs from the conserved cysteine through the conserved F or W.

V gene: TRBV20-1; CDR3 protein: CSATGEVYGYTF
V gene: TRBV6-5; CDR3 protein: CASTEGTGELFF
V gene: TRBV7-2; CDR3 protein: CASSLPGRTKF
V gene: TRBV12-3/TRBV12-4; CDR3 protein: CASTGGTHVRETQYF
V gene: TRBV12-3/TRBV12-4; CDR3 protein: CASRTGFPNTGELFF
V gene: TRBV28; CDR3 protein: CASSFTGAGYFRIF
V gene: TRBV3-1; CDR3 protein: CASSQVAGVYEQYF
V gene: TRBV11-3; CDR3 protein: CASSPGSTTQETQYF
V gene: TRBV5-1; CDR3 protein: CASRRGGAGTDTQYF
V gene: TRBV29-1; CDR3 protein: CSVLQGLSAFF
V gene: TRBV7-2; CDR3 protein: CASSSTWRGGAFF
V gene: TRBV6-5; CDR3 protein: CASSYSQTREKLFF
V gene: TRBV2; CDR3 protein: CAGGTGPTRANVLTF
V gene: TRBV6-5; CDR3 protein: CASSRPGGTQYF
V gene: TRBV5-6; CDR3 protein: CASSWTSYEQYF
V gene: TRBV12-3/TRBV12-4; CDR3 protein: CASSFGQGASQPQHF